The text below deals with one T cell receptor beta chain. Enrollment of patients from Seattle took place during active infection, with longitudinal follow-up. TCRdb's table, derived via immunoSEQ multiplex PCR, lists solely in-frame clones and lacks some. The data hold 250,000 to 350,000 clones, with around 82% observed a single time. This entry is derived from a study of blood T cell repertoires in COVID-19. Study overall: Sites in the United States, Italy and Spain provided acute and convalescent COVID-19 samples. Nucleic acid was either cDNA or gDNA, and it came from T cells, B-cell-depleted T cells, or PBMCs.

Germline V lookup: CDR1 GTSNPN, CDR2 SVGIG (reference sequence). The CDR3 covers 12 residues. Trimming pared 5 bases from V and 5 bases from J, leaving 13 bases between. The sequencing input was peripheral blood. V usage is TRBV30 and J usage is TRBJ2-7, with a possible D match to TRBD1 (6 bases). The origin of this receptor is a human donor with COVID-19, enrolled during active disease. The donor label of this sample is uncertain. The CDR3 spells CAWGTGNHEQYF. The CDR3 DNA reads as TGTGCCTGGGGCACAGGGAACCACGAGCAGTACTTC.